Below are 8 T cell receptor beta chains sequenced from a single sample in a study of vaccination and CD4 T cells after COVID-19. The Oncomine TCR Beta short-read assay sequenced DNA from cultured CD4+ T cells. TCRdb re-derived calls from the PCR reads in MiXCR, one entry per CDR3 protein. The data show 20,000 to 25,000 distinct CDR3 sequences, approximately 59% seen once. Treatment defined: roughly 11-day PBMC culture with coronavirus spike peptide pools or control peptides (ViraFEST assay). Their recognized antigens are unknown. The sample in question was CD4+ T cells from blood, cultured in vitro, obtained after SARS-CoV-2 vaccination. The receptor source for this set is a human donor who received a COVID-19 vaccine.

This chain joins TRBV2 and TRBJ2-5; tentatively, D is TRBD2 (7 bases). V was clipped by 4 bases and J by 7 bases, with 22 bases between them. The CDR3 loop spans 16 amino acids. Germline values: CDR1 SNHLY, CDR2 FYNNEI. CDR3 residues: CASSVGGAFGPRTQYF. The CDR3 coding sequence is TGTGCCAGCAGTGTAGGGGGGGCATTTGGACCGAGGACCCAGTACTTC.

The chain uses TRBV7-2 and TRBJ1-2; no firm D call. This CDR3 contains 11 residues. Germline CDR1 reads SGHTA; CDR2 reads FQGNSA. Trimming cost V 3 bases and J 7 bases, with 6 bases left between them. CDR3 region: CASSFWSGYTF. The CDR3 DNA reads TGTGCCAGCAGCTTTTGGAGTGGCTACACCTTC.

The chain uses TRBV27 and TRBJ2-7; TRBD1 agrees at 9 bases. V lost 5 bases, J lost 3 bases, and 11 bases stayed unmatched. CDR1 is MNHEY and CDR2 is SMNVEV in the germline V gene (reference sequence). This CDR3 has 16 amino acids. The CDR3: CASSRSTGTGSYEQYF. The CDR3 bases are TGTGCCAGCAGTCGCTCTACCGGGACAGGGAGCTACGAGCAGTACTTC.

The CDR3 loop reads CAWSRLAGGPGGANVLTF. Here the CDR3 DNA reads TGTGCCTGGAGTAGGCTAGCGGGGGGGCCCGGTGGGGCCAACGTCCTGACTTTC. The chain has TRBV30 and TRBJ2-6, with TRBD2 identical over 12 bases. CDR1 is GTSNPN and CDR2 is SVGIG in the germline V gene (reference sequence). The V segment lost 2 bases and the J segment 3 bases; nucleotides outside the gene matches: 8. There are 18 residues in the CDR3.

This clonotype was seen only once. The chain employs TRBV29-1 and TRBJ2-2, with 9 bases fitting TRBD2. V shed 3 bases and J 7 bases; nucleotides not matched to a gene: 3. Per the germline V gene, CDR1 is SQVTM and CDR2 is ANQGSEA. There are 13 residues in the CDR3. The CDR3 nucleotides read TGCAGCGTTGAGCTAGCGGGGATCGGGGAGCTGTTTTTT. It translates to CSVELAGIGELFF.

The J gene is TRBJ2-5, the V gene TRBV12-3 or TRBV12-4; TRBD2 is a possible D gene (5 bases). The CDR3 covers 16 residues. The V gene lost 2 bases and the J gene lost 3 bases, with 16 bases spanning the gap. The DNA for the CDR3 is TGTGCCAGCAGTTTAAGGTTCGGGGAACCCAAAGAGACCCAGTACTTC. Translation gives CASSLRFGEPKETQYF.

This rearrangement joins TRBV24-1 to TRBJ2-2, with 7 bases matching TRBD1. The CDR3 totals 15 residues. The trim removed 5 bases at V and 6 bases at J, leaving 8 bases unmatched. CDR1 and CDR2 from the germline V gene are KGHDR and SFDVKD. CDR3 nucleotides: TGTGCCACCAGTGCCGGAGACAGGGTTGCCGGGGAGCTGTTTTTT. This gives the protein CATSAGDRVAGELFF.

The chain recombines TRBV2 with TRBJ2-7; D is uncertain. CDR3 length: 10 amino acids. CDR1 is SNHLY and CDR2 is FYNNEI in the germline V gene. Between the trimmed V and J ends, which lost 6 bases and 6 bases, there was a span of 6 bases. CDR3 amino acids: CASSLGEQYF. The DNA for the CDR3 is TGTGCCAGCAGCTTGGGCGAGCAGTACTTC.